Following are 6 T cell receptor beta chains from one sample sequenced in a study of STAT5B mutations in CD4+ large granular lymphocyte leukemia. Profiled with immunoSEQ multiplex PCR; TCRdb holds only in-frame clones, not every one. The sample has roughly 30,000 clones, under 85% seen once; the top ten hold around 2.3%. The sequencing sample was made of CD4+ T cells from blood buffy coats. The source is a human donor in good health.

This chain uses TRBV5-1 with TRBJ2-6; 7 nucleotides match TRBD1. CDR1 is SGHRS, CDR2 YFSETQ, per germline. The CDR3 extends over 18 amino acids. Unmatched junction bases numbered 10, after V lost 4 bases and J lost 0 bases. The CDR3 loop reads CASSPWTGLSSGANVLTF. CDR3 sequence (DNA): TGCGCCAGCAGCCCCTGGACAGGACTGAGCTCTGGGGCCAACGTCCTGACTTTC.

The genes are TRBV29-1 and TRBJ2-3; maybe TRBD2 (6 bases). V shed 1 base and J shed 0 bases, with 14 bases lying between them. The CDR3 loop spans 16 amino acids. Per the germline V gene, CDR1 is SQVTM and CDR2 is ANQGSEA. CDR3 DNA: TGCAGCGTTGAAGCTTTCGGGAGCCCTAGCACAGATACGCAGTATTTT. Translated: CSVEAFGSPSTDTQYF.

This sequence joins TRBV11-3 and TRBJ2-7, with 13 positions matching TRBD2. The CDR3 is made up of 15 amino acids. Germline CDR1 SGHNT, CDR2 YENEEA. The J segment lost 3 bases and the V segment lost 3 bases, leaving 2 bases of the junction unmatched. The CDR3 loop reads CASSFRTSGSYEQYF. DNA of the CDR3: TGTGCCAGCAGCTTTAGGACTAGCGGGAGCTACGAGCAGTACTTC.

This rearrangement joins TRBV11-2 to TRBJ2-2; D remains unclear. CDR3 size: 13 residues. CDR1 and CDR2 (germline): SGHAT, FQNNGV. The V end was cut by 1 base, the J end by 6 bases, with 6 bases between. CDR3 sequence reads: CASSLALSGELFF. The CDR3 DNA is TGTGCCAGCAGCTTAGCGTTGTCCGGGGAGCTGTTTTTT.

The rearrangement uses TRBV5-6 and TRBJ1-2; no reliable D call. The CDR3 contains 12 residues. V was cut by 2 bases and J by 5 bases, with 7 bases left in between. Looked up from germline, CDR1 is SGHDT and CDR2 is YYEEEE. CDR3 in DNA: TGTGCCAGCAGCTTACCAGCTTATGGCTACACCTTC. As protein: CASSLPAYGYTF.

The chain carries TRBV7-6 and TRBJ2-3, with a possible D match to TRBD1 (5 bases). Germline V lookup: CDR1 SGHVS, CDR2 FNYEAQ. Trimming stripped 5 bases from V and 0 bases from J, with 15 bases between. The CDR3 contains 16 residues. The CDR3 coding sequence is TGTGCCAGCAGCACGCAGGGTGTCTCTAGCACAGATACGCAGTATTTT. It specifies CASSTQGVSSTDTQYF. The complete variable domain, with remaining parts taken from reference TRBV7-6 and TRBJ2-3, reads GAGVSQSPRYKVTKRGQDVALRCDPISGHVSLYWYRQALGQGPEFLTYFNYEAQQDKSGLPNDRFSAERPEGSISTLTIQRTEQRDSAMYRCASSTQGVSSTDTQYFGPGTRLTVL.